A single sample is the source of the 25 T cell receptor beta chains below, sequenced in a study of blood T cell repertoires in COVID-19. This table comes from immunoSEQ multiplex PCR, and its TCRdb copy is limited to in-frame clones, with some not included. The table has hundreds of thousands of clones, roughly 90% seen once. The sample comprised peripheral blood. All receptors come from a woman in her 30s with COVID-19, enrolled during active disease.

The V and J genes are TRBV6-5 and TRBJ2-2; possibly TRBD1 for D (6 bases). CDR1 is MNHEY, CDR2 SVGAGI, per germline. Trimming left V 7 bases short and J 6 bases short, with 15 bases between. There are 14 residues in the CDR3. The CDR3 DNA follows: TGTGCCAGCAATCCGAGGACAGCAGCCGGGGAGCTGTTTTTT. Protein sequence: CASNPRTAAGELFF.

The chain links TRBV7-8 to TRBJ2-1; D may be TRBD2 (5 bases). Per the germline V gene, CDR1 is SGHVS and CDR2 is FQNEAQ. Trimming pared 5 bases from V and 1 base from J, leaving 12 bases between. CDR3 length equals 15 residues. This CDR3 is CASSTGGLSYNEQFF. The CDR3 DNA reads as TGTGCCAGCAGCACGGGCGGGCTTTCCTACAATGAGCAGTTCTTC.

The genes are TRBV6-1 and TRBJ1-2, with 7 nucleotides matching TRBD1. The CDR3 has 14 amino acids. The V gene end was trimmed by 1 base and the J gene end by 6 bases; junction bases not matched to a gene: 5. Germline assignment: CDR1 MNHNS and CDR2 SASEGT. The CDR3 loop is CASSEGTGVDGYTF. The CDR3 DNA sequence: TGTGCCAGCAGTGAAGGGACAGGAGTGGATGGCTACACCTTC.

This chain connects TRBV15 to TRBJ2-3, with D unclear. The CDR3 spans 14 residues. V lost 3 bases and J lost 4, with 11 bases in between. The germline gives CDR1 LNHNV, CDR2 YYDKDF (reference sequence). CDR3 sequence (DNA): TGTGCCACCAGCAGCGGTTTAAGTTCAGATACGCAGTATTTT. It specifies CATSSGLSSDTQYF.

The chain combines TRBV2 with TRBJ1-5; a possible D gene is TRBD1 (5 bases). From germline, CDR1 is SNHLY and CDR2 FYNNEI. This CDR3 comprises 14 residues. Trimming left V 2 bases short and J 3 bases short, with 8 bases between. As DNA, the CDR3 is TGTGCCAGCAGTGAACAGGGAATCAATCAGCCCCAGCATTTT. Amino acid sequence: CASSEQGINQPQHF.

This clone has just one count. V usage is TRBV6-5 and J usage is TRBJ2-1, with 9 bases lining up with TRBD1. J lost 2 bases, V lost 10 bases, and 3 bases had no gene match. The CDR3 consists of 13 residues. Per germline, CDR1 MNHEY and CDR2 SVGAGI. CDR3 nucleotides: TGTGCCACCTGGGACAGGGCCTACAATGAGCAGTTCTTC. It translates to CATWDRAYNEQFF.

The chain links TRBV30 to TRBJ2-1, with TRBD1 as a possible D gene (6 bases). V lost 0 bases, J lost 9 bases, and 12 bases lay in between. CDR3 length: 13 amino acids. Germline lookup yields CDR1 GTSNPN and CDR2 SVGIG (reference sequence). The CDR3, as DNA: TGTGCCTGGAGTGTACGGGACACTTCTGAGCAGTTCTTC. This translates into CAWSVRDTSEQFF.

The rearrangement links TRBV10-1 to TRBJ2-1; 8 bases agree with TRBD2. V lost 4 bases to trimming and J lost 8 bases; unmatched junction nucleotides: 10. CDR3 length equals 15 residues. Germline V CDR1 and CDR2: WNHNN, SYGVQD (reference sequence). CDR3: CASSGSGGVIYEQFF. The CDR3 coding sequence is TGCGCCAGCAGTGGATCCGGGGGGGTCATCTATGAGCAGTTCTTC.

This chain connects TRBV2 to TRBJ1-5; D might be TRBD1 (5 bases). The CDR3 has 14 amino acids. Germline values: CDR1 SNHLY, CDR2 FYNNEI. V lost 6 bases, J lost 7 bases, and 16 bases lay in between. DNA of the CDR3: TGTGCCAGCAGCCAAGCGGGGGTTGGGCAGCCCCAGCATTTT. Translating it yields CASSQAGVGQPQHF.

V and J are TRBV5-6 and TRBJ2-7; D may be TRBD2 (5 bases). Trimming stripped 1 base from V and 6 bases from J, with 17 bases between. CDR1 and CDR2 (germline): SGHDT, YYEEEE. CDR3 length: 15 amino acids. CDR3 DNA sequence: TGTGCCAGCAGCTTGTATCGGGGAGCTCCAGGCGAGCAGTACTTC. This translates into CASSLYRGAPGEQYF.

The chain uses TRBV28 and TRBJ1-6; 7 nucleotides agree with TRBD1. V lost 6 bases, J lost 5 bases, and 10 bases stayed unmatched. This CDR3 spans 16 amino acids. The germline V gene encodes CDR1 MDHEN and CDR2 SYDVKM. The CDR3 loop is CASSPSWTGHNSPLHF. In nucleotides, the CDR3 is TGTGCCAGCAGCCCCTCTTGGACAGGACATAATTCACCCCTCCACTTT.

The V and J genes are TRBV6-2 or TRBV6-3 and TRBJ2-1, with TRBD1 matching over 10 bases. The germline V gene encodes CDR1 MNHEY and CDR2 SVGEGT. V was clipped by 2 bases and J by 8 bases; unmatched bases: 9. The CDR3 spans 16 residues. CDR3 sequence reads: CASSYALQGTGDEQFF. Written as DNA, the CDR3 is TGTGCCAGCAGTTACGCCCTTCAGGGGACAGGGGATGAGCAGTTCTTC.

This chain uses TRBV9 with TRBJ2-2; 13 bases fit TRBD2. With V trimmed by 4 bases and J by 4 bases, 13 bases remained unmatched. There are 19 residues in the CDR3. Germline V lookup: CDR1 SGDLS, CDR2 YYNGEE. The CDR3, as DNA: TGTGCCAGCAGCCCGGGACTAGCGGGGTTATTCCCTCCCACCGGGGAGCTGTTTTTT. Its protein is CASSPGLAGLFPPTGELFF.

The chain joins TRBV7-2 to TRBJ1-6; a possible D gene is TRBD1 (5 bases). V shed 5 bases and J shed 10 bases, with 21 bases lying between them. Germline V CDR1 and CDR2: SGHTA, FQGNSA. CDR3 length: 16 residues. The CDR3 coding sequence is TGTGCCAGCAGCGAAACGTCAGGGTTCAGCCCGTCACCCCTCCACTTT. It specifies CASSETSGFSPSPLHF. The entire variable domain, with the rest obtained from reference TRBV7-2 and TRBJ1-6, is as follows: GAGVSQSPSNKVTEKGKDVELRCDPISGHTALYWYRQSLGQGLEFLIYFQGNSAPDKSGLPSDRFSAERTGGSVSTLTIQRTQQEDSAVYLCASSETSGFSPSPLHFGNGTRLTVT.

The V and J genes are TRBV28 and TRBJ1-1, with 7 nucleotides matching TRBD1. The CDR3 is 13 residues long. Germline V CDR1 and CDR2: MDHEN, SYDVKM. Trimming took 7 bases from V and 2 from J; bases not matched to a gene: 4. Written as DNA, the CDR3 is TGTGCCAGCACCCAGGGGGGTAACACTGAAGCTTTCTTT. Its protein is CASTQGGNTEAFF. The complete variable domain, with remaining parts taken from reference TRBV28 and TRBJ1-1, reads DVKVTQSSRYLVKRTGEKVFLECVQDMDHENMFWYRQDPGLGLRLIYFSYDVKMKEKGDIPEGYSVSREKKERFSLILESASTNQTSMYLCASTQGGNTEAFFGQGTRLTVV.

The chain combines TRBV5-6 with TRBJ2-5; 14 nucleotides match TRBD2. Germline V gene lookup returns CDR1 SGHDT and CDR2 YYEEEE. The J segment lost 4 bases and the V segment lost 4 bases, leaving 6 bases of the junction unmatched. There are 16 residues in the CDR3. The DNA of the CDR3 is TGTGCCAGCAGCCCCTGGGGGACTAGCGGGGGAGAGACCCAGTACTTC. It codes for CASSPWGTSGGETQYF.

The rearrangement uses TRBV14 and TRBJ2-1, with TRBD2 matching 9 bases. This CDR3 comprises 17 residues. Germline V CDR1 and CDR2: SGHDN, FVKESK. The J segment lost 1 base and the V segment lost 2 bases, leaving 6 bases of the junction unmatched. CDR3 loop: CASSQPGLAKSYNEQFF. Here the CDR3 DNA reads TGTGCCAGCAGCCAACCCGGACTAGCGAAATCCTACAATGAGCAGTTCTTC.

The chain couples TRBV5-8 to TRBJ1-6; no reliable D call. Germline loops: CDR1 SGHTS, CDR2 YDEGEE. The ends were cut back, 2 bases at V and 6 bases at J, with 12 bases in the middle. CDR3 length: 15 residues. This CDR3 is CASSLPLSGNSPLHF. In DNA form, the CDR3 reads TGTGCCAGCAGCTTACCATTATCAGGTAATTCACCCCTCCACTTT.

This rearrangement joins TRBV7-9 to TRBJ2-2; TRBD1 matches 7 bases. The CDR3 extends over 15 amino acids. The V and J ends lost 5 bases and 4 bases, in that order; junction bases with no gene match: 7. Germline-derived CDR1 and CDR2 are SEHNR and FQNEAQ (reference sequence). In DNA, the CDR3 is TGTGCCAGCAGCCCTCCGGACAGGTCCACCGGGGAGCTGTTTTTT. It yields the protein CASSPPDRSTGELFF.

This rearrangement joins TRBV30 to TRBJ1-6; D not resolved. Trimming pared 4 bases from V and 5 bases from J, leaving 6 bases between. Germline values: CDR1 GTSNPN, CDR2 SVGIG (reference sequence). This CDR3 is 12 amino acids long. The CDR3 reads CAWNTNNSPLHF. In DNA form, the CDR3 reads TGTGCCTGGAACACGAATAATTCACCCCTCCACTTT.

CDR3 sequence: CASSLKSLAGVPDTQYF. CDR3 nucleotide sequence: TGTGCCAGCAGCTTAAAATCCCTAGCGGGAGTCCCAGATACGCAGTATTTT. This chain links TRBV7-8 with TRBJ2-3; 10 nucleotides line up with TRBD2. The germline V gene encodes CDR1 SGHVS and CDR2 FQNEAQ. CDR3 size: 17 residues. Trimming at V came to 2 bases and at J to 4 bases, leaving 9 bases not matched to a gene.

The rearrangement links TRBV6-5 to TRBJ2-7; 8 bases map to TRBD1. Trimming took 6 bases from V and 2 from J; bases not matched to a gene: 9. The CDR3 covers 15 residues. Germline CDR1 reads MNHEY; CDR2 reads SVGAGI. This chain's CDR3 is CASRPRQGTPYEQYF. Here the CDR3 DNA reads TGTGCCAGCAGACCTCGACAGGGGACGCCCTACGAGCAGTACTTC.

This rearrangement joins TRBV15 to TRBJ2-2; 10 positions agree with TRBD2. The CDR3 runs to 21 residues. V gave up 0 bases and J gave up 6 bases; unmatched junction bases: 19. Germline V gives CDR1 LNHNV, CDR2 YYDKDF (reference sequence). In DNA, the CDR3 is TGTGCCACCAGCAGAGATAGGCGGGGCGCTCTCAGAGCGGGGGGGCCCGGGGAGCTGTTTTTT. It encodes CATSRDRRGALRAGGPGELFF. Together with reference TRBV15 and TRBJ2-2, the CDR3 gives the full variable domain: DAMVIQNPRYQVTQFGKPVTLSCSQTLNHNVMYWYQQKSSQAPKLLFHYYDKDFNNEADTPDNFQSRRPNTSFCFLDIRSPGLGDTAMYLCATSRDRRGALRAGGPGELFFGEGSRLTVL.

The chain combines TRBV11-2 with TRBJ2-5; the D is unclear. This CDR3 is 14 amino acids long. V dropped 3 bases and J dropped 2 bases, with 10 bases sitting between them. CDR1 is SGHAT and CDR2 is FQNNGV in the germline V gene. CDR3 coding DNA: TGTGCCAGCAGCTTCCAGGTTATACAAGAGACCCAGTACTTC. Translated, it gives CASSFQVIQETQYF. Based on the CDR3 plus reference TRBV11-2 and TRBJ2-5, the full variable domain is EAGVAQSPRYKIIEKRQSVAFWCNPISGHATLYWYQQILGQGPKLLIQFQNNGVVDDSQLPKDRFSAERLKGVDSTLKIQPAKLEDSAVYLCASSFQVIQETQYFGPGTRLLVL.

The genes are TRBV24-1 and TRBJ2-3, with D possibly being TRBD2 (7 bases). Trimming pared 8 bases from V and 2 bases from J, leaving 13 bases between. The length of the CDR3 is 14 residues. The germline V gene encodes CDR1 KGHDR and CDR2 SFDVKD. CDR3 in amino acids: CATKRGANTDTQYF. CDR3 nucleotides: TGTGCCACCAAACGGGGGGCAAACACAGATACGCAGTATTTT.